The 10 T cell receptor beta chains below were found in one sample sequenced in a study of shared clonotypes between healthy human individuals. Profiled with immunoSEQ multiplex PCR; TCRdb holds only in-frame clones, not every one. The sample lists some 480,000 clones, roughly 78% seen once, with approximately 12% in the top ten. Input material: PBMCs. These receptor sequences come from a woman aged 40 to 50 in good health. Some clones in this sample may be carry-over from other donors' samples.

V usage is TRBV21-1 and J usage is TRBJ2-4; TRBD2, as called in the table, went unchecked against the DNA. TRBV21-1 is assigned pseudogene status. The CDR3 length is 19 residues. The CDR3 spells CATLIGTSGRGLAKNIQYF. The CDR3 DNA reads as TGTGCCACCCTTATAGGGACTAGCGGGAGGGGGTTAGCCAAAAACATTCAGTACTTC.

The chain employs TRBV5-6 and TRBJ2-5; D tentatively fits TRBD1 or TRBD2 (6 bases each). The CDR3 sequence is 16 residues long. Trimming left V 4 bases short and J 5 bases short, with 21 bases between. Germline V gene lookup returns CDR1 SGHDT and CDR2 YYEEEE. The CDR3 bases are TGTGCCAGCAGCCGGCGCCGGGGGCTGGTCGGGGAGACCCAGTACTTC. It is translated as CASSRRRGLVGETQYF. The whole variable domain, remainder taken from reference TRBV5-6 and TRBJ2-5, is DAGVTQSPTHLIKTRGQQVTLRCSPKSGHDTVSWYQQALGQGPQFIFQYYEEEERQRGNFPDRFSGHQFPNYSSELNVNALLLGDSALYLCASSRRRGLVGETQYFGPGTRLLVL.

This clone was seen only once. This CDR3 is CASKGRTSGFLETAYEQYF. Written as DNA, the CDR3 is TGTGCCAGCAAGGGAAGGACTAGCGGGTTTTTAGAGACTGCCTACGAGCAGTACTTC. The chain uses TRBV28 and TRBJ2-7, with 11 bases matching TRBD2. J gave up 2 bases and V 7 bases, and 19 bases lay outside the gene matches. CDR1 and CDR2 from the germline V gene are MDHEN and SYDVKM. The CDR3 has 19 amino acids.

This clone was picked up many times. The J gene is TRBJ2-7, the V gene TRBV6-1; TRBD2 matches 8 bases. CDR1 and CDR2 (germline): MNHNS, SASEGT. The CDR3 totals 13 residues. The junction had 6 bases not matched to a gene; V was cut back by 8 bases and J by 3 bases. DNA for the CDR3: TGTGCCAGCCAAGCGGGAGAGTACTACGAGCAGTACTTC. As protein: CASQAGEYYEQYF.

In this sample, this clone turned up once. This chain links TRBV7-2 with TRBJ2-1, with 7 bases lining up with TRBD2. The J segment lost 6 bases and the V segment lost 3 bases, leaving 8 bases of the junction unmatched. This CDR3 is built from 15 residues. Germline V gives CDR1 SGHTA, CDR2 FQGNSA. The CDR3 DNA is TGTGCCAGCAGCTTGATGGCGGGAGTAAGCAATGAGCAGTTCTTC. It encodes CASSLMAGVSNEQFF.

The CDR3 sequence is CASSRVPGDNQPQHF. CDR3 coding DNA: TGTGCCAGCAGCCGTGTCCCTGGGGACAATCAGCCCCAGCATTTT. The rearrangement links TRBV5-4 to TRBJ1-5, with unresolved D. The CDR3 totals 15 residues. Germline assignment: CDR1 SGHNT and CDR2 YYREEE (reference sequence). V lost 4 bases and J lost 3, with 14 bases in between.

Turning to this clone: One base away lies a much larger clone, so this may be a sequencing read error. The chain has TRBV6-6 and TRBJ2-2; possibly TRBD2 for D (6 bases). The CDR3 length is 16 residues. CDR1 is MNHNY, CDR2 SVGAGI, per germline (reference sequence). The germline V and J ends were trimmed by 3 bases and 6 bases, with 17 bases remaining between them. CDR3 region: CASSYSGGATAGELFF. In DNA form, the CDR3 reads TGTGCCAGCAGTTATTCGGGCGGGGCGACGGCCGGGGAGCTGTTTTTT.

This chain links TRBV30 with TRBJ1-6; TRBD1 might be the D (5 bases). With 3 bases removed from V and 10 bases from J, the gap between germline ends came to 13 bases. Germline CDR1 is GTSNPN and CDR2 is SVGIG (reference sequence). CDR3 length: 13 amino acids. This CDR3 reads CAWRVQGLSPLHF. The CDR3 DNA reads TGTGCCTGGAGGGTGCAGGGTCTATCACCCCTCCACTTT.

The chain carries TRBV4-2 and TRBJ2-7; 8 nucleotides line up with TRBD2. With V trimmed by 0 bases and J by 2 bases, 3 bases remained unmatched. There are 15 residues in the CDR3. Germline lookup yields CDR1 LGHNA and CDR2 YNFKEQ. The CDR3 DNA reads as TGTGCCAGCAGCCAAGAGTACGGGAGGGCCTACGAGCAGTACTTC. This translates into CASSQEYGRAYEQYF.

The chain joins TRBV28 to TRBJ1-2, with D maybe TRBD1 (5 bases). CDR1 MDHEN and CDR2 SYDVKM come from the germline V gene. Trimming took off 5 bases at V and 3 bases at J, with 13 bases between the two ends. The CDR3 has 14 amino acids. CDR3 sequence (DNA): TGTGCCAGCAGTCCCCCGACAGACTACTATGGCTACACCTTC. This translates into CASSPPTDYYGYTF.